This T cell receptor beta chain was recorded in a study of T cell responses to AZD1222 COVID-19 vaccine. The J segment lost 2 bases and the V segment lost 6 bases, leaving 5 bases of the junction unmatched. Germline V gives CDR1 ENHRY, CDR2 SYGVKD. The CDR3 has 14 amino acids. Generated by immunoSEQ multiplex PCR, the TCRdb table keeps only in-frame clones and is missing some. The repertoire has some 170,000 clones, approximately 88% of them found once; the top ten carry 1.5% to 2%. The rearrangement joins TRBV10-3 to TRBJ2-3; 7 bases align to TRBD1. This sequence was found in an adult in good health. The sample consisted of peripheral blood, taken on day 0 of AZD1222 vaccination. CDR3 nucleotides: TGTGCCATCAGAGCAGGGGGATCCACAGATACGCAGTATTTT. It is translated as CAIRAGGSTDTQYF.